This T cell receptor beta chain stems from a study of T-cell memory formation after mild COVID-19. About the research overall: TCR clusters mostly belonged to single donors.

TCRdb fed the 5' RACE reads into MiXCR, producing one record per CDR3 protein. The table has more than 300,000 distinct CDR3 sequences, roughly 19% seen once. The CDR3 extends over 14 amino acids. V lost 2 bases and J 3 bases, leaving 11 bases between the germline ends. From germline, CDR1 is GTSNPN and CDR2 SVGIG (reference sequence). This clonotype was counted between two and nine times. Antigen: not known. The study, taken as a whole, reports: Some clones that responded were present in memory (sampled pre-infection), which suggests cross-reactive memory joined.

The source material was PBMCs or a T cell subset sorted from them (not recorded which). The sequence derives from a man younger than 35 who had mild COVID-19 (a few samples of this study predate the infection). Cell type and time point are not known. V is TRBV30 and J is TRBJ2-4, with D tentatively TRBD1 (6 bases). CDR3 DNA sequence: TGTGCCTGGAGTAGGACAGTATACAAAAACATTCAGTACTTC. Its protein is CAWSRTVYKNIQYF.